The sequence of this T cell receptor (beta chain) was determined in a study of blood T cell repertoires in COVID-19. Study-wide context: The samples span acute and convalescent COVID-19 from the United States, Italy and Spain. T cells, B-cell-depleted T cells, or PBMCs provided the cDNA or gDNA that served as material.

CDR3 length equals 14 residues. The germline gives CDR1 ENHRY, CDR2 SYGVKD. In the original processing: Estimates of nucleated cell counts were drawn from the amplification of reference gene primers. TCRdb keeps only in-frame clones here, not all; method: immunoSEQ multiplex PCR. V, J and clone size are taken as reported in that table, and D and trimming were inferred from the DNA itself. The sample yields a few hundred thousand clones, about 90% seen once. While infection was still active, Seattle patients were enrolled and then followed longitudinally. Points on this clone: One junction end disagrees with the germline gene, perhaps due to a read error.

This TCR came from a woman between 50 and 59 years old with COVID-19, enrolled during active disease. V is TRBV10-3 and J is TRBJ1-1, with 7 bases lining up with TRBD1. Sequencing used peripheral blood. The DNA for the CDR3 is TGTGTCATCAGAAACAGGGGACAATGGACTGAAGCTTTCTTT. Its protein product is CVIRNRGQWTEAFF.